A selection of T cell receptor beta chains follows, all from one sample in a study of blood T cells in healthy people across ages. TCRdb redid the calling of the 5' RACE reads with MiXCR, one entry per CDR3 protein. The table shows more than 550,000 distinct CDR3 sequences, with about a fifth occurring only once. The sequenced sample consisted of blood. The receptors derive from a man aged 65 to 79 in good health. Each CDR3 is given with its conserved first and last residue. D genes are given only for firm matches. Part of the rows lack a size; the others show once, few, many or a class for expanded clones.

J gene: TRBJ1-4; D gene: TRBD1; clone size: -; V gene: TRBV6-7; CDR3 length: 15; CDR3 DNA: TGTGCCATTTCACCTCCGGGACAGACTAATGAAAAACTGTTTTTT; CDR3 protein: CAISPPGQTNEKLFF
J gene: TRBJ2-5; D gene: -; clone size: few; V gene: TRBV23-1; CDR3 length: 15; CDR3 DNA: TGCGCCAGCAGTCAAGAGAGGCCTGTCTGTGAGACCCAGTACTTC; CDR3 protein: CASSQERPVCETQYF
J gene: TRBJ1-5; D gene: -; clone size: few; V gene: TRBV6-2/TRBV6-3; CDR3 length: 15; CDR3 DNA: TGTGCCAGCAGTTACTTGGGGTTTGGCAATCAGCCCCAGCATTTT; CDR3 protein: CASSYLGFGNQPQHF
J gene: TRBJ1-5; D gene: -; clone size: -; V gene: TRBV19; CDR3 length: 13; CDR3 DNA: TGTGCCAGTAGGGGGTCGGAAAATCAGCCCCAGCATTTT; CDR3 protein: CASRGSENQPQHF
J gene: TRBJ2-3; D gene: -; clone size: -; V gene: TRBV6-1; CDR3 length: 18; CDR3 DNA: TGTGCCAGCAGTCCAGGGACGGCCACCTGGGGGTTCACAGATACGCAGTATTTT; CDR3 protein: CASSPGTATWGFTDTQYF
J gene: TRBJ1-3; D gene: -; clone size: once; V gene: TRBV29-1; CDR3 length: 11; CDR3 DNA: TGCAGCGTTGGGAAAGGAAACACCATATATTTT; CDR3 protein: CSVGKGNTIYF
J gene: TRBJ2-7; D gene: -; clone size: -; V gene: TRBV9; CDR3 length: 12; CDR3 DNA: TGTGCCAGCAACACGCTTGGCTACGAGCAGTACTTC; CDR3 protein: CASNTLGYEQYF
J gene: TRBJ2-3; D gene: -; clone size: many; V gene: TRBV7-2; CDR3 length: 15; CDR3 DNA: TGTGCCAGCAGCTTAGTGGGTGTAAGCACAGATACGCAGTATTTT; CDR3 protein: CASSLVGVSTDTQYF
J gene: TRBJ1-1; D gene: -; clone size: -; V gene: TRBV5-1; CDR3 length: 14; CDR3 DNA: TGCGCCAGCAGCAAAACAAGTGCGAACACTGAAGCTTTCTTT; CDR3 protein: CASSKTSANTEAFF
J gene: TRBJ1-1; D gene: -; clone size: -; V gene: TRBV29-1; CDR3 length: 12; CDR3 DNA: TGCAGCGCTTGGACAGAAAACACTGAAGCTTTCTTT; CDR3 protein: CSAWTENTEAFF
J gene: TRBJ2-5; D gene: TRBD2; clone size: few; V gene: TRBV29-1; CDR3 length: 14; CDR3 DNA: TGCAGCGTTGAAGGTCTAGCGGACGCGCAAACCCAGTACTTC; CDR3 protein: CSVEGLADAQTQYF
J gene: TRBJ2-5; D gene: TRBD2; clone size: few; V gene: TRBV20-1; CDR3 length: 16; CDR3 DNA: TGCAGTGCTAGAGCAGGGACTAGCGGGAGTCGAGAGACCCAGTACTTC; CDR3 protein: CSARAGTSGSRETQYF
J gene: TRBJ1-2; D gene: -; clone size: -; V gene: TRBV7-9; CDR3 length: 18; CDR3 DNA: TGTGCCAGCAGCCCTTATCCCGAAATGGGAAATTTCTACTATGGCTACACCTTC; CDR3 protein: CASSPYPEMGNFYYGYTF
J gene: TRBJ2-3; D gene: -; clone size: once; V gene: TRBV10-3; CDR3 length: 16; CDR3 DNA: TGTGCCATCGGGGCGGAGTTACGATTAGTCACAGATACGCAGTATTTT; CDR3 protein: CAIGAELRLVTDTQYF
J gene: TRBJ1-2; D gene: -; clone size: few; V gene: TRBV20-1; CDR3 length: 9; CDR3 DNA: TGCAGTGCTTTTTATGGCTGCACCTTC; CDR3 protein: CSAFYGCTF
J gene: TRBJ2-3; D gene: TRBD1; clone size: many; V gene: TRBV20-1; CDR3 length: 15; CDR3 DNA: TGCAGTGCTCCCTTGGACAGGGGAGCCACAGATACGCAGTATTTT; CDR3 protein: CSAPLDRGATDTQYF
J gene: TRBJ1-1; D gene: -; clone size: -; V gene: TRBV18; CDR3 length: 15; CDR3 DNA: TGTGCCAGCTCACGGGAAAAGGGAAGGAACACTGAAGCTTTCTTT; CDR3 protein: CASSREKGRNTEAFF
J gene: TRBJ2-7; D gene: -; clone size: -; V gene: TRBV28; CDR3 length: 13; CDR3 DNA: TGTGCCAGCAGTTTCCCAGGGACCTACGAGCAGTACTTC; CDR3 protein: CASSFPGTYEQYF
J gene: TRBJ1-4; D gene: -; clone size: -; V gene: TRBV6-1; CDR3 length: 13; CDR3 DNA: TGTGCCAGTAACAGGGCCTATAATGAAAAACTGTTTTTT; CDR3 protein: CASNRAYNEKLFF
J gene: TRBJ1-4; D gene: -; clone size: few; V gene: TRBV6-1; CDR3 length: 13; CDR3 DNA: TGTGCCAGCAGTGAAGGGGGGCGTGAAAAACTGTTTTTT; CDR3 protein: CASSEGGREKLFF
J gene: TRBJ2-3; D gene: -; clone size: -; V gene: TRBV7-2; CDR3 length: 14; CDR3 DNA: TGTGCCAGCCATCTAGCGCCTAGCACAGATACGCAGTATTTT; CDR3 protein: CASHLAPSTDTQYF
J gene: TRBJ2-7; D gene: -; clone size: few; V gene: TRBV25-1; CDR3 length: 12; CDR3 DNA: TGTGCCAGCAGTGAATTGATGCACGAGCAGTACTTC; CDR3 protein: CASSELMHEQYF
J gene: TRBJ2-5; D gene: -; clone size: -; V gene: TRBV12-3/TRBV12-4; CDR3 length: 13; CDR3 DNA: TGTGCCAGCAGTTTTATTAGGGGGGAGACCCAGTACTTC; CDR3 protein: CASSFIRGETQYF
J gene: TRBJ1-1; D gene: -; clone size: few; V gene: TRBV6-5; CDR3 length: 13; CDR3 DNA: TGTGCCAGCAGTTACGAGGCAGGCGATTTGGCTTTCTTT; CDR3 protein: CASSYEAGDLAFF
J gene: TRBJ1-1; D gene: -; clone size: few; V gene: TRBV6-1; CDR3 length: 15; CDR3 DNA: TGTGCCAGCAGTGTCTCTACGGCGGGGAACACTGAAGCTTTCTTT; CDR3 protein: CASSVSTAGNTEAFF
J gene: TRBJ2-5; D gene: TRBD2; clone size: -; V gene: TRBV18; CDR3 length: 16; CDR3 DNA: TGTGCCAGCTCACCGGGAGCTAGCGGTACACAAGAGACCCAGTACTTC; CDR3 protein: CASSPGASGTQETQYF
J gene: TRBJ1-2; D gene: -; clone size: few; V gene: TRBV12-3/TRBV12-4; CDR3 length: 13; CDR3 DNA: TGTGCCAGCAGGGCCAGGCGAAGCTATGGCTACACCTTC; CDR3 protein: CASRARRSYGYTF
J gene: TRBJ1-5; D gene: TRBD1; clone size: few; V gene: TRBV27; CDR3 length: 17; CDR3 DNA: TGTGCCAGCAGTGTCTCCGGGACAGGGGTAGGCTATCAGCCCCAGCATTTT; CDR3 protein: CASSVSGTGVGYQPQHF
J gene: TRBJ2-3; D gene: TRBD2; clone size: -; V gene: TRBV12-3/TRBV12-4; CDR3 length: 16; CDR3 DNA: TGTGCCAGCAGCCCCCCCCGACTAGCTGGGGCAGATGCGCAGTATTTT; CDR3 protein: CASSPPRLAGADAQYF
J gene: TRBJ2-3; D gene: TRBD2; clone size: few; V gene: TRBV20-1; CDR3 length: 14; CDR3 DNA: TGCAGTGCTAGAGCTAGCGGGAGTATAGATACGCAGTATTTT; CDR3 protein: CSARASGSIDTQYF
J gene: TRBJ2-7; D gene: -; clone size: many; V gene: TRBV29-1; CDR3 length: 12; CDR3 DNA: TGCAGCGTTGTCACCGGAACGTACGAGCAGTACTTC; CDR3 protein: CSVVTGTYEQYF
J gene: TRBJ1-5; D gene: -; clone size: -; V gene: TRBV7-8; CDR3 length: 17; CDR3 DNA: TGTGCCAGCAGCTTAGTAGGGTCGGGACATAGCAATCAGCCCCAGCATTTT; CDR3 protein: CASSLVGSGHSNQPQHF
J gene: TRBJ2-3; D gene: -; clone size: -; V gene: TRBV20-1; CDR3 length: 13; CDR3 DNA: TGCAGTGCCAGGTTACTGGGAAAGGATACGCAGTATTTT; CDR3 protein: CSARLLGKDTQYF
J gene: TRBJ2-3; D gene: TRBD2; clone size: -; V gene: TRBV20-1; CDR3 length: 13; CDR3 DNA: TGCAGTGCTAGGGGGGGGAGAGCCGATACGCAGTATTTT; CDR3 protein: CSARGGRADTQYF
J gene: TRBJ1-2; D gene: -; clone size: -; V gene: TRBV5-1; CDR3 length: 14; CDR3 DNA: TGCGCCAGCAGCTTGGATTGGGGTAACTATGGCTACACCTTC; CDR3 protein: CASSLDWGNYGYTF
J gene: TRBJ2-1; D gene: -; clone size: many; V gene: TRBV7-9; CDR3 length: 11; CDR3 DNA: TGTGCCAGCAGCTTTGGTGTTGAGCAGTTCTTC; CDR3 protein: CASSFGVEQFF
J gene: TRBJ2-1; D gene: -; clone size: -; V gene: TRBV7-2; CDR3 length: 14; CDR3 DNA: TGTGCCAGCAGCTTAGACGGGAGTCGCAATGAGCAGTTCTTC; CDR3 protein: CASSLDGSRNEQFF
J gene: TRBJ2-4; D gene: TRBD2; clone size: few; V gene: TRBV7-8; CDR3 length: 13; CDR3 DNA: TGTGCCAGCAGCTTAGGACTAGCGGGGCCTCAGTACTTC; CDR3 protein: CASSLGLAGPQYF
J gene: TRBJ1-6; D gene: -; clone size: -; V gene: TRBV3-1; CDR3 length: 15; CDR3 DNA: TGTGCCAGCAGCCAGCTTCGGGGGGCAGGTTCACCCCTCCACTTT; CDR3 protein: CASSQLRGAGSPLHF
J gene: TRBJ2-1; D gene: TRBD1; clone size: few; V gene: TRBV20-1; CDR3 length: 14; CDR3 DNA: TGCAGTGCCGAGCGGACAGGGAGCCTCGATGAGCAGTTCTTC; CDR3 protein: CSAERTGSLDEQFF
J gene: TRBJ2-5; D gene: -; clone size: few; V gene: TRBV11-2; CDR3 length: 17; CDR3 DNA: TGTGCCAGCAGCTCAAACCGCAAAGGGGGGTACCAAGAGACCCAGTACTTC; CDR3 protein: CASSSNRKGGYQETQYF
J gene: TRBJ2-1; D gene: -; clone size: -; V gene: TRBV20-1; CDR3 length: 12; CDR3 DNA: TGCAGTGCTAGAGTCGGGTTCAATGAGCAGTTCTTC; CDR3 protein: CSARVGFNEQFF
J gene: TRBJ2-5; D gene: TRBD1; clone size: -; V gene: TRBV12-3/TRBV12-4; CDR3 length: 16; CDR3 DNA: TGTGCCAGCAGTTTAAACAGGGGGAGTGGTGAAGAGACCCAGTACTTC; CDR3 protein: CASSLNRGSGEETQYF
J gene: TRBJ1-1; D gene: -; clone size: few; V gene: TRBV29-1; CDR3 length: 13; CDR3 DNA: TGCAGCGTTGAAACAGGGTTTCGCACTGAAGCTTTCTTT; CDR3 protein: CSVETGFRTEAFF
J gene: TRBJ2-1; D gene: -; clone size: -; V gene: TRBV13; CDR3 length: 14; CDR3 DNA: TGTGCCAGCGCAGCGGTTAGCTCCTACAATGAGCAGTTCTTC; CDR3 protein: CASAAVSSYNEQFF
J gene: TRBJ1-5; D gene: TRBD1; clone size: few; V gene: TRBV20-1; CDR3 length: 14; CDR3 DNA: TGCAGTGCTAGAGACGGACAGGGGTATCAGCCCCAGCATTTT; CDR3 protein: CSARDGQGYQPQHF